These 19 T cell receptor beta chains originate from one sample sequenced in a study of STAT5B mutations in CD4+ large granular lymphocyte leukemia. Data came from immunoSEQ multiplex PCR; TCRdb stores just in-frame clones and leaves some out. This table has some 38,000 clones, roughly 85% appearing once. The sequenced sample was CD4+ T cells from blood buffy coats. Source of these receptors: a human donor in good health.

The chain carries TRBV19 and TRBJ2-7; 8 nucleotides match TRBD2. This CDR3 is built from 15 residues. CDR1 and CDR2 from the germline V gene are LNHDA and SQIVND (reference sequence). Trimming removed 4 bases from V and 4 bases from J; junction bases left unmatched: 9. The CDR3 loop is CASSTSWRGAYEQYF. DNA for the CDR3: TGTGCCAGTAGTACGTCGTGGCGGGGGGCGTACGAGCAGTACTTC.

The J gene is TRBJ1-2, the V gene TRBV29-1; D unresolved. V gave up 5 bases and J gave up 2 bases, with 12 bases separating them. Germline CDR1 is SQVTM and CDR2 is ANQGSEA. The CDR3 spans 13 residues. CDR3 loop: CSVPIAGNYGYTF. The DNA of the CDR3 is TGCAGCGTTCCCATTGCCGGAAACTATGGCTACACCTTC.

DNA of the CDR3: TGTGCCAGTAGTATAGACAGTGACACTGAAGCTTTCTTT. Encoded protein: CASSIDSDTEAFF. This rearrangement joins TRBV19 to TRBJ1-1; no clear D gene. The V and J ends lost 0 bases and 3 bases respectively, with 5 bases between them. CDR3 size: 13 residues. From germline, CDR1 is LNHDA and CDR2 SQIVND (reference sequence).

The chain couples TRBV5-1 to TRBJ2-3; maybe TRBD2 (6 bases). The CDR3 covers 17 residues. V lost 1 base and J lost 1, with 16 bases in between. The germline gives CDR1 SGHRS, CDR2 YFSETQ. This chain's CDR3 is CASSLYTLASGTDTQYF. The CDR3 bases are TGCGCCAGCAGCTTGTATACTCTAGCGAGTGGCACAGATACGCAGTATTTT. Variable domain in full (rest from reference TRBV5-1 and TRBJ2-3): KAGVTQTPRYLIKTRGQQVTLSCSPISGHRSVSWYQQTPGQGLQFLFEYFSETQRNKGNFPGRFSGRQFSNSRSEMNVSTLELGDSALYLCASSLYTLASGTDTQYFGPGTRLTVL.

V is TRBV5-5 and J is TRBJ2-3; 11 positions agree with TRBD1. The CDR3 spans 17 residues. The V and J ends lost 0 bases and 4 bases, in that order; junction bases with no gene match: 7. From germline, CDR1 is SGHKS and CDR2 YYEKEE (reference sequence). The CDR3 coding sequence is TGTGCCAGCAGCTTGGCCTTGGACAGGGGGCGCTCAGATACGCAGTATTTT. Protein sequence: CASSLALDRGRSDTQYF. Together with reference TRBV5-5 and TRBJ2-3, the CDR3 gives the full variable domain: DAGVTQSPTHLIKTRGQQVTLRCSPISGHKSVSWYQQVLGQGPQFIFQYYEKEERGRGNFPDRFSARQFPNYSSELNVNALLLGDSALYLCASSLALDRGRSDTQYFGPGTRLTVL.

The chain couples TRBV19 to TRBJ1-2; D not resolved. The germline V gene encodes CDR1 LNHDA and CDR2 SQIVND (reference sequence). The ends were cut back, 8 bases at V and 4 bases at J, with 14 bases in the middle. The CDR3 is 13 residues long. CDR3 protein: CASAAGLGYGYTF. CDR3 bases: TGTGCCAGTGCGGCTGGGCTGGGCTATGGCTACACCTTC.

The V and J genes are TRBV27 and TRBJ2-2; 12 bases align to TRBD2. The CDR3 has 19 amino acids. The J segment lost 5 bases and the V segment lost 6 bases, leaving 16 bases of the junction unmatched. The germline V gene encodes CDR1 MNHEY and CDR2 SMNVEV (reference sequence). The CDR3 DNA is TGTGCCAGCAGCCGAAAACTAGCGGGAGGACCCCGTGGGACCGGGGAGCTGTTTTTT. It is translated as CASSRKLAGGPRGTGELFF.

The chain has TRBV30 and TRBJ1-1; D perhaps matches TRBD1 (5 bases). V lost 5 bases to trimming and J lost 0 bases, with 7 bases between them. The CDR3 is made up of 12 amino acids. Germline V gene data show CDR1 as GTSNPN and CDR2 as SVGIG (reference sequence). The CDR3 reads CAWGGMNTEAFF. CDR3 DNA sequence: TGTGCCTGGGGGGGGATGAACACTGAAGCTTTCTTT.

This chain joins TRBV6-1 and TRBJ1-1, with 8 bases matching TRBD1. V lost 11 bases, J lost 1 base, and 9 bases stayed unmatched. From germline, CDR1 is MNHNS and CDR2 SASEGT. This CDR3 spans 14 amino acids. The CDR3 loop reads CAGYTTGANTEAFF. As DNA, the CDR3 is TGTGCCGGCTACACGACAGGGGCGAACACTGAAGCTTTCTTT.

V and J are TRBV28 and TRBJ2-1; 8 nucleotides line up with TRBD2. The CDR3 contains 13 residues. The J segment lost 10 bases and the V segment lost 5 bases, leaving 7 bases of the junction unmatched. Looked up from germline, CDR1 is MDHEN and CDR2 is SYDVKM. The CDR3 loop is CASSRAGVGEQFF. The DNA for the CDR3 is TGTGCCAGCAGTAGAGCGGGGGTTGGGGAGCAGTTCTTC.

This chain uses TRBV28 with TRBJ1-1; D gene unclear. The CDR3 runs 14 residues. Germline V CDR1 and CDR2: MDHEN, SYDVKM. V lost 6 bases and J lost 1, with 12 bases in between. The CDR3 protein is CASSPAYSNTEAFF. The CDR3 DNA reads as TGTGCCAGCAGCCCGGCGTATTCGAACACTGAAGCTTTCTTT.

The J gene is TRBJ1-5, the V gene TRBV28; D is ambiguous. The germline V gene encodes CDR1 MDHEN and CDR2 SYDVKM. The CDR3 covers 14 residues. Trimming removed 5 bases at V and 0 bases at J, with 8 bases between. The CDR3 region has the DNA TGTGCCAGCAGTCTAGGGAATAGCAATCAGCCCCAGCATTTT. Its translation: CASSLGNSNQPQHF. The full variable domain, in which reference TRBV28 and TRBJ1-5 provide the parts outside the CDR3, is DVKVTQSSRYLVKRTGEKVFLECVQDMDHENMFWYRQDPGLGLRLIYFSYDVKMKEKGDIPEGYSVSREKKERFSLILESASTNQTSMYLCASSLGNSNQPQHFGDGTRLSIL.

Written as DNA, the CDR3 is TGCGCCAGCAGCTTGGCAGGGTATACCGGGGAGCTGTTTTTT. This sequence encodes CASSLAGYTGELFF. The rearrangement uses TRBV5-1 and TRBJ2-2; D possibly corresponds to TRBD1 (5 bases). The CDR3 runs to 14 residues. CDR1 SGHRS and CDR2 YFSETQ come from the germline V gene. V lost 0 bases to trimming and J lost 5 bases, with 8 bases between them.

The chain carries TRBV2 and TRBJ1-1, with TRBD1 identical over 7 bases. With 6 bases clipped from V and 0 bases from J, the junction kept 7 bases outside the gene matches. From germline, CDR1 is SNHLY and CDR2 FYNNEI. This CDR3 has 15 residues. The CDR3 DNA sequence: TGTGCCAGCAGAGCATCCGGGACAGTGAACACTGAAGCTTTCTTT. Its protein product is CASRASGTVNTEAFF.

The V gene is TRBV4-3, the J gene TRBJ2-5, with D possibly TRBD2 on 6 matching bases. The CDR3 totals 15 residues. V was cut by 1 base and J by 1 base, with 10 bases left in between. Germline V CDR1 and CDR2: LGHNA, YSLEER. DNA of the CDR3: TGCGCCAGCAGCCAAGGAGGGGACTCCCAAGAGACCCAGTACTTC. Translation: CASSQGGDSQETQYF.

This chain joins TRBV7-2 and TRBJ1-2; D is possibly TRBD1 (6 bases). The CDR3 loop spans 14 amino acids. Germline V gene lookup returns CDR1 SGHTA and CDR2 FQGNSA. V was trimmed by 3 bases and J by 5 bases, leaving 13 bases between them. The CDR3 here is CASSFGTFGYGYTF. CDR3 coding DNA: TGTGCCAGCAGCTTCGGGACATTTGGGTATGGCTACACCTTC.

The J gene is TRBJ2-7, the V gene TRBV7-2; TRBD2 is a possible D gene (6 bases). The CDR3 loop spans 14 amino acids. Germline V CDR1 and CDR2: SGHTA, FQGNSA. V was shortened by 5 bases and J by 3 bases, with 14 bases between the two germline ends. CDR3 loop: CASSPEAGIYEQYF. The CDR3 nucleotides read TGTGCCAGCAGCCCGGAGGCGGGAATCTACGAGCAGTACTTC.

The rearrangement links TRBV9 to TRBJ1-1; D unresolved. Germline CDR1 reads SGDLS; CDR2 reads YYNGEE. Trimming removed 4 bases from V and 1 base from J, with 8 bases in between. The CDR3 is 13 residues long. The chain's CDR3 is CASSPRPNTEAFF. The CDR3 nucleotides read TGTGCCAGCAGCCCGAGACCGAACACTGAAGCTTTCTTT.

In this sample, this clone turned up once. The CDR3 DNA reads TGTGCCAGCAGCTTAAGGGCGGCTAGCGGGAGAGATACGCAGTATTTT. Amino acids: CASSLRAASGRDTQYF. The chain employs TRBV11-3 and TRBJ2-3, with 10 bases identical to TRBD2. V was pared by 2 bases and J by 5 bases, with 7 bases of the junction left unmatched. Per the germline V gene, CDR1 is SGHNT and CDR2 is YENEEA. CDR3 length equals 16 residues.